A single T cell receptor (beta chain) is shown here with its context. Antigen: not known. The Oncomine TCR Beta short-read assay generated sequence data from the DNA of cultured CD4+ T cells. TCRdb itself ran the PCR reads through MiXCR, one entry per CDR3 protein. The table includes about 14,000 distinct CDR3 sequences, approximately 40% detected once. Noted treatment: approximately nine-day PBMC culture with coronavirus spike peptide pools or control peptides (ViraFEST assay). Per the germline V gene, CDR1 is MNHNS and CDR2 is SASEGT. V was trimmed by 6 bases and J by 0 bases, leaving 9 bases between them. The CDR3 has 14 amino acids. The record originates from a study of vaccination and CD4 T cells after COVID-19.

The genes are TRBV6-1 and TRBJ1-5, with D unresolved. The sequencing input was CD4+ T cells from blood, cultured in vitro. The sequence was obtained from a human donor who had recovered from COVID-19. The CDR3 DNA follows: TGTGCCAGCAGACAGACTTATAGCAATCAGCCCCAGCATTTT. This sequence encodes CASRQTYSNQPQHF.